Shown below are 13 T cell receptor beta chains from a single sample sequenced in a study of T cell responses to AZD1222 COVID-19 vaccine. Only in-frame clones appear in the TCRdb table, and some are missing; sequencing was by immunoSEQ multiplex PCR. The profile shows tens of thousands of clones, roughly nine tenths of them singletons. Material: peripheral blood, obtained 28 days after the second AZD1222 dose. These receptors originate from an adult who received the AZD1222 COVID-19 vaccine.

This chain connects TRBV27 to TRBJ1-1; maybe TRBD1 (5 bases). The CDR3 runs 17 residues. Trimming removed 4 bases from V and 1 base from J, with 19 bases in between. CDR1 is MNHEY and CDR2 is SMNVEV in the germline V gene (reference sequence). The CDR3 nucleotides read TGTGCCAGCAGTTCTGGACGGGCAGGGCGTAGGAACACTGAAGCTTTCTTT. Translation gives CASSSGRAGRRNTEAFF.

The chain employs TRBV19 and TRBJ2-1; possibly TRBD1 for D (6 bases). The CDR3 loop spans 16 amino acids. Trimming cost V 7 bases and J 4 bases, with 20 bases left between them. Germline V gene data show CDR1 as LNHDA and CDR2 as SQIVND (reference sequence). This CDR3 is CASKKGQWALYNEQFF. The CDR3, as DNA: TGTGCCAGTAAAAAAGGACAGTGGGCGTTGTACAATGAGCAGTTCTTC.

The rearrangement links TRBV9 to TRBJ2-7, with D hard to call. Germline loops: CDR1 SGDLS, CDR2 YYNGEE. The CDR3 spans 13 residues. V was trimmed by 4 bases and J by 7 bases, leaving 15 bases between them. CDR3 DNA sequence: TGTGCCAGCAGCCCCAACTGGGTTGGTGAGCAGTACTTC. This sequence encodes CASSPNWVGEQYF.

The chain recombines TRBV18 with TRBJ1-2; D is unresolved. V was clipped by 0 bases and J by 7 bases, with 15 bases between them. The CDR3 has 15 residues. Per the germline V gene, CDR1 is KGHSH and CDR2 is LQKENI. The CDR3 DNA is TGTGCCAGCTCACCACCATCTGGGGTGGATGGTGGCTACACCTTC. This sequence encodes CASSPPSGVDGGYTF. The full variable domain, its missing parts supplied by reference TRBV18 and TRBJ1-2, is NAGVMQNPRHLVRRRGQEARLRCSPMKGHSHVYWYRQLPEEGLKFMVYLQKENIIDESGMPKERFSAEFPKEGPSILRIQQVVRGDSAAYFCASSPPSGVDGGYTFGSGTRLTVV.

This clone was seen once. The CDR3 loop is CASSGGQLGEQFF. CDR3 bases: TGTGCCAGCAGTGGAGGACAGCTGGGTGAGCAGTTCTTC. The genes are TRBV2 and TRBJ2-1; D might be TRBD1 (6 bases). CDR1 and CDR2 (germline): SNHLY, FYNNEI. The V end lost 4 bases, the J end lost 9 bases, and 13 bases lay between the germline ends. This CDR3 has 13 amino acids.

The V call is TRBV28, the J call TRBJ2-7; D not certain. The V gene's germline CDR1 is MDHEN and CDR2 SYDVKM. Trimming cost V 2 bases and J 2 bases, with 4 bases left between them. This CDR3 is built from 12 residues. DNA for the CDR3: TGTGCCAGCAGTTTACCCGCCTACGAGCAGTACTTC. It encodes CASSLPAYEQYF.

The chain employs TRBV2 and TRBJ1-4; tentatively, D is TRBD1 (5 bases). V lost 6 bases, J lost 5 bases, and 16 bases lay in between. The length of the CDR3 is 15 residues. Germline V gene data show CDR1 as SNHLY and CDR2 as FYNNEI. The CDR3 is CASRTAQVGNEKLFF. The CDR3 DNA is TGTGCCAGCAGAACCGCACAGGTTGGGAATGAAAAACTGTTTTTT.

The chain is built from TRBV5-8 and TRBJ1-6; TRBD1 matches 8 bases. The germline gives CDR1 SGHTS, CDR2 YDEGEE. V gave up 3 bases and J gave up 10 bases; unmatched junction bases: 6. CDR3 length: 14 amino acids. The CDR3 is CASSYYRGESPLHF. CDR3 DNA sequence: TGTGCCAGCAGCTATTACAGGGGGGAATCACCCCTCCACTTT.

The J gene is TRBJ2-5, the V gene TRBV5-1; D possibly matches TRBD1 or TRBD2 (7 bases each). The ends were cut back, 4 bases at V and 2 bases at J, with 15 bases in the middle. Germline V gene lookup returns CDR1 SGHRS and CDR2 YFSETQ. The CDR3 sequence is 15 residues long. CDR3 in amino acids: CASSNQGGAQETQYF. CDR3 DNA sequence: TGCGCCAGCAGCAACCAGGGGGGGGCACAAGAGACCCAGTACTTC.

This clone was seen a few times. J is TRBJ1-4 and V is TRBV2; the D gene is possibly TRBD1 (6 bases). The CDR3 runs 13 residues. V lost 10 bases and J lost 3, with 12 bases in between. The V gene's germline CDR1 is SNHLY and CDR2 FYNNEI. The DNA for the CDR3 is TGTGCCACAGGCAGGGGAGCTAATGAAAAACTGTTTTTT. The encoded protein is CATGRGANEKLFF.

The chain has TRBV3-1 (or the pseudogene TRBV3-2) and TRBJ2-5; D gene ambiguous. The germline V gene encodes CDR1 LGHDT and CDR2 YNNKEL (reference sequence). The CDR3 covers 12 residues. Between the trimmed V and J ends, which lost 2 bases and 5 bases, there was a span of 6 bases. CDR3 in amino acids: CASSQNLETQYF. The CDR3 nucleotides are TGTGCCAGCAGCCAAAATCTGGAGACCCAGTACTTC.

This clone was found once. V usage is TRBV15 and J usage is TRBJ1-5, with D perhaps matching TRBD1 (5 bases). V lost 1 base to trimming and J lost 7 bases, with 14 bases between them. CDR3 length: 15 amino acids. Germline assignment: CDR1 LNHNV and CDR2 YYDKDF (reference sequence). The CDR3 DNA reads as TGTGCCACCAGCAGAGTTTTTCGGGGGGAGCAGCCCCAGCATTTT. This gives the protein CATSRVFRGEQPQHF. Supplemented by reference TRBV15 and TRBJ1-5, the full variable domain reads DAMVIQNPRYQVTQFGKPVTLSCSQTLNHNVMYWYQQKSSQAPKLLFHYYDKDFNNEADTPDNFQSRRPNTSFCFLDIRSPGLGDTAMYLCATSRVFRGEQPQHFGDGTRLSIL.

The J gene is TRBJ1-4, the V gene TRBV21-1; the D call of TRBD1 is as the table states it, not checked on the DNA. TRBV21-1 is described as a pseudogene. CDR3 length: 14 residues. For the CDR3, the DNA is TGTGCCAGCATCCCAGGGTTGGCTAATGAAAAACTGTTTTTT. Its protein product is CASIPGLANEKLFF.